This note documents a single TCR beta chain sequence. Its cognate antigen is unknown. This CDR3 is 14 amino acids long. Germline V gene data show CDR1 as SNHLY and CDR2 as FYNNEI. Trimming removed 7 bases at V and 3 bases at J, with 15 bases between. This sample is drawn from a study of identical twins. Study-wide points: With monozygotic twins, out-of-frame TCR alpha sharing exceeded what models estimated. It was cross-sectional statistical analysis, not following the same donors, that the conclusions relied on. Researchers reported weaker excess twin sharing in beta out-of-frame sequences.

A universal primer site arose from template switching, and cDNA bore unique molecular identifiers. MiXCR, run by TCRdb on the 5' RACE reads, gives a single entry per CDR3 protein. The table has about 1.7 million distinct CDR3 sequences, 32% seen once. This TCR derives from a newborn girl in good health. Input material: cord blood. The chain joins TRBV2 to TRBJ2-5, with a possible D match to TRBD1 (5 bases). The CDR3 protein is CASNLQGEKETQYF. The CDR3 region has the DNA TGTGCCAGCAACCTCCAAGGGGAAAAAGAGACCCAGTACTTC.